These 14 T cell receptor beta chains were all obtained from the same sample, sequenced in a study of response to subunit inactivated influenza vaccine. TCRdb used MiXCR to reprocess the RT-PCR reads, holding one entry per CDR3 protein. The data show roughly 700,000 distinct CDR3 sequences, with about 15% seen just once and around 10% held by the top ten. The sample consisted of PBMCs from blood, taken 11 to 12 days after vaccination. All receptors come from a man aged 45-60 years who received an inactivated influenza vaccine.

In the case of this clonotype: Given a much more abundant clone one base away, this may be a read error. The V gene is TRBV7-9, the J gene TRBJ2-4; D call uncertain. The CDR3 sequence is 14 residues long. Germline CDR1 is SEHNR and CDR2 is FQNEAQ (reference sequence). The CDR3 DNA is TGTGCCAACAGCCAGGACGGGCGAGTAGGCATTCAGTACTTC. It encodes CANSQDGRVGIQYF. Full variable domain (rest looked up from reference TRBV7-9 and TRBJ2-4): DTGVSQNPRHKITKRGQNVTFRCDPISEHNRLYWYRQTLGQGPEFLTYFQNEAQLEKSRLLSDRFSAERPKGSFSTLEIQRTEQGDSAMYLCANSQDGRVGIQYFGAGTRLSVL.

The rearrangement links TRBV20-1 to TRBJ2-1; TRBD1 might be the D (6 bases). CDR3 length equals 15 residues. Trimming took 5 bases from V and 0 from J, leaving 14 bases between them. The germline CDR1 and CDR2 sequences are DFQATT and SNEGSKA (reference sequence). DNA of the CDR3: TGCAGTGCTCGCCGCAGGGGCGGCTCCTACAATGAGCAGTTCTTC. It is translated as CSARRRGGSYNEQFF.

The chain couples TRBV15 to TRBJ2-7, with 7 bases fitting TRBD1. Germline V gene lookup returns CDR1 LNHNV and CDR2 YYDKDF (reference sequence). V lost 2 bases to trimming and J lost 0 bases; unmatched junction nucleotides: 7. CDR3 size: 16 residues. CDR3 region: CATSRPGGYRSYEQYF. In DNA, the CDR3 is TGTGCCACCAGCAGACCAGGGGGATACCGCTCCTACGAGCAGTACTTC.

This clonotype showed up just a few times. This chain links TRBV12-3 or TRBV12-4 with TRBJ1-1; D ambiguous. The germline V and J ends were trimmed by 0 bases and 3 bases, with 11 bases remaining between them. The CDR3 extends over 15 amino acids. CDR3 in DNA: TGTGCCAGCAGTTTAGCAGGATTGGGGTACACTGAAGCTTTCTTT. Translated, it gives CASSLAGLGYTEAFF.

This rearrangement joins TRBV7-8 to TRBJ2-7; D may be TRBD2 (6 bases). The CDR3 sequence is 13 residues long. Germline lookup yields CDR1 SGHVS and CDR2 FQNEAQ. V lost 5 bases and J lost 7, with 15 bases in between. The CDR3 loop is CASSHRGSGEQYF. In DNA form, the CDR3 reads TGTGCCAGCAGCCACCGGGGGAGTGGTGAGCAGTACTTC.

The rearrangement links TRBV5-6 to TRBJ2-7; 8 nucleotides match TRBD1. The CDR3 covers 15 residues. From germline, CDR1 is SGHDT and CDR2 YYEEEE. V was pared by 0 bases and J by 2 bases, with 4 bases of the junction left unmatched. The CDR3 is CASSLVGQEAYEQYF. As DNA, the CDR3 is TGTGCCAGCAGCTTGGTGGGACAGGAAGCCTACGAGCAGTACTTC.

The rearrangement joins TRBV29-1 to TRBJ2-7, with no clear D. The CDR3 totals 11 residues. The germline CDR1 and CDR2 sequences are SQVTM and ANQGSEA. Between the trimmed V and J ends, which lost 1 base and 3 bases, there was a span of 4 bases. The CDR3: CSVEVFYEQYF. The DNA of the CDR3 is TGCAGCGTTGAAGTCTTCTACGAGCAGTACTTC.

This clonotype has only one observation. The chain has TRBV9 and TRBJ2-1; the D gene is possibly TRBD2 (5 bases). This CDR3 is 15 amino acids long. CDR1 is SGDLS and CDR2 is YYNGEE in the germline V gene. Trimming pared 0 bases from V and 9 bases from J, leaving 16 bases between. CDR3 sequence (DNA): TGTGCCAGCAGCGTAGCGGACTCCCAGTGGCGTGAGCAGTTCTTC. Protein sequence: CASSVADSQWREQFF.

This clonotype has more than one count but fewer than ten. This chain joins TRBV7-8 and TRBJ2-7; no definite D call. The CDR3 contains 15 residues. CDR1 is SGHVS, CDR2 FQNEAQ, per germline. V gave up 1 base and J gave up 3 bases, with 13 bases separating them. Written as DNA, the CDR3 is TGTGCCAGCAGCTTAGGCACAGACAACTTCTACGAGCAGTACTTC. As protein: CASSLGTDNFYEQYF. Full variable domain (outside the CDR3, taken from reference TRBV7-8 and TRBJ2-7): GAGVSQSPRYKVAKRGQDVALRCDPISGHVSLFWYQQALGQGPEFLTYFQNEAQLDKSGLPSDRFFAERPEGSVSTLKIQRTQQEDSAVYLCASSLGTDNFYEQYFGPGTRLTVT.

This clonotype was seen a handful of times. This CDR3 is CASSYSGQTEAFF. The CDR3 DNA reads TGTGCCAGCAGTTACTCAGGTCAAACTGAAGCTTTCTTT. The chain combines TRBV6-5 with TRBJ1-1; no firm D call. Trimming cost V 0 bases and J 5 bases, with 7 bases left between them. Germline CDR1 and CDR2: MNHEY and SVGAGI. The CDR3 is made up of 13 amino acids.

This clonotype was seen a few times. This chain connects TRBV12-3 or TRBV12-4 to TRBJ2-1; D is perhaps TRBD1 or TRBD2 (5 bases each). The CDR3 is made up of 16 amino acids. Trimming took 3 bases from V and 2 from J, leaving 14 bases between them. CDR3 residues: CASSFQGVSAYNEQFF. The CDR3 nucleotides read TGTGCCAGCAGTTTCCAGGGAGTAAGCGCCTACAATGAGCAGTTCTTC.

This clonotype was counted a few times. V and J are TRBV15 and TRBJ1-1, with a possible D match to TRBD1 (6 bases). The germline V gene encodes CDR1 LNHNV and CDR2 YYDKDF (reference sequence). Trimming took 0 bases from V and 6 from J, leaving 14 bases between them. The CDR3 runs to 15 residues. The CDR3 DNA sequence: TGTGCCACCAGCAGAGAGTACAGGGCTTTGGCTGAAGCTTTCTTT. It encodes CATSREYRALAEAFF.

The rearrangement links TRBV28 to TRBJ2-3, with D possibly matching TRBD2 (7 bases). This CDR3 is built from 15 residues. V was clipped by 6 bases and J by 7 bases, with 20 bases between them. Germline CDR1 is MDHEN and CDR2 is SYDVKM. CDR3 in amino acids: CASSSGSGGRNTQYF. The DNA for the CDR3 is TGTGCCAGCAGCTCCGGTTCGGGGGGCCGAAATACGCAGTATTTT.

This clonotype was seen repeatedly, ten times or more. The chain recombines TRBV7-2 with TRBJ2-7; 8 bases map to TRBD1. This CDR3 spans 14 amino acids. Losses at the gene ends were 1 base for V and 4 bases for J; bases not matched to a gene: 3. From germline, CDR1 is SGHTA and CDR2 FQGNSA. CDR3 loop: CASSLVGQVYEQYF. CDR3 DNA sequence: TGTGCCAGCAGCTTAGTGGGACAGGTTTACGAGCAGTACTTC. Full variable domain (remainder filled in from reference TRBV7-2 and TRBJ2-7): GAGVSQSPSNKVTEKGKDVELRCDPISGHTALYWYRQSLGQGLEFLIYFQGNSAPDKSGLPSDRFSAERTGGSVSTLTIQRTQQEDSAVYLCASSLVGQVYEQYFGPGTRLTVT.